This TCR beta chain was obtained from a study of cytomegalovirus exposure and HLA in healthy donors. The PCR used 60 Vbeta and 13 Jbeta primers. Assay used: immunoSEQ multiplex PCR; TCRdb lists only in-frame clones, some missing. The sample consists of more than 110,000 clones, 60% to 80% of them appearing once. The CDR3 covers 13 residues. Germline values: CDR1 MNHEY, CDR2 SMNVEV (reference sequence). V shed 3 bases and J 10 bases; nucleotides not matched to a gene: 6. Sequencing was carried out using PBMCs. This sequence was found in a man aged 18 to 29 in good health and CMV-seronegative. The J gene is TRBJ2-1, the V gene TRBV27; 7 bases agree with TRBD2. In DNA form, the CDR3 reads TGTGCCAGCAGTTTGGGAGGGTGGCACGAGCAGTTCTTC. This codes for CASSLGGWHEQFF.